This entry concerns a single TCR beta chain. This receptor's antigen is unknown. No much larger clonotype is one base removed from it; base qualities were not supplied. This entry is derived from a study of blood T cell repertoires in COVID-19 (TCRdb year 2020). Broadly, across the study: Samples covering the acute and convalescent phases of COVID-19 were provided by collaborators in the United States, Italy and Spain. Samples came from the ongoing ImmuneRACE study (first 160 participants) plus 1,254 subjects from 6 global collaborators. A de-identified subject ID, COVID-19 status, age in years and sex were almost always included in the sample metadata. Deeply sampled blood TCRbeta repertoires from subjects exposed to, actively infected with, or recovered from COVID-19 were included in the dataset. The repertoires were made available in a free public database intended to serve as a resource for research on the immune response to SARS-CoV-2. Where HLA class I and class II types were available, the types were taken from metadata supplied by the sample provider, not from assay-based typing. The prospective study material was composed of cDNA or gDNA derived from T cells, B-cell-depleted T cells, or PBMCs.

Study-wide findings and limitations: How much clinical and demographic metadata was included differed by source and by participant, and the metadata was provided uncurated.

The CDR3 has 15 amino acids, counting the end cysteine and phenylalanine. The kept DNA is CDR3 alone, 45 bases in frame from the first base. The germline V and J ends show losses of 3 bases and 9 bases respectively, and no gene match explains 7 bases of the junction. CDR1 and CDR2 (SGHTA, FQGTGA) derive from the germline V gene. Whole blood was collected in K2EDTA tubes by collaborating institutions according to the institutions' own protocols. For TCRbeta analysis, collaborators shipped samples as frozen whole blood, isolated PBMCs, or DNA extracted from either of those sample types. TCRbeta CDR3 regions were amplified from genomic DNA using the immunoSEQ Assay, a bias-controlled multiplex PCR. The authors processed their data as follows. The number of nucleated cells in each sample was estimated by amplification of reference gene primers within the assay. Sequence reads were collapsed and filtered to measure the absolute abundance of every unique TCRbeta CDR3 rearrangement. For each sample, productive Simpson clonality was calculated by taking the square root of Simpson's diversity index across productive rearrangements. TCRdb provides this immuneACCESS table in a form limited to in-frame rearrangements. Some clones are lacking; in checked studies, under half of them reflect an unresolved V gene, and why the rest are absent is not known. That table furnishes V, J and clone size, whereas the DNA furnished D and trimming. This sample lists more than 100,000 clones; less than 90% were detected once. Together, the top ten hold more than 1.3% of the sample.

The chain links TRBV7-3 with TRBJ2-1; 11 bases in the middle match TRBD2. The source is a man in his sixties with acute or convalescent COVID-19. The sequenced sample consisted of peripheral blood. The CDR3 is CASSLSSGGSSEQFF. Read as DNA, the sequence is TGTGCCAGCAGCTTGTCTAGCGGGGGGTCCAGTGAGCAGTTCTTC.